A selection of T cell receptor beta chains follows, all from one sample in a study of early stage breast cancer tumors. Sequencing used immunoSEQ multiplex PCR; TCRdb keeps in-frame clones, though not all of them. Among about 50,000 clones listed, 60% to 85% were seen once. Sequenced sample: blood. Receptor source: a person aged 30 to 40 with breast cancer. The CDR3 runs from the conserved cysteine through the conserved F or W. The D gene is left open where the match is weak. Clone size is given for some rows only: seen once, a few or many times, or a class if the clone is expanded.

j_call: TRBJ1-2
d_call: .
v_call: TRBV27
clone_size: once
cdr3_aa: CASHSLHRAAGDYGYTF
cdr3_nt: TGTGCCAGCCATAGCCTCCATAGGGCAGCGGGAGACTATGGCTACACCTTC

j_call: TRBJ1-6
d_call: TRBD1
v_call: TRBV11-2
clone_size: .
cdr3_aa: CASSFRQGGSPLHF
cdr3_nt: TGTGCCAGCAGCTTTAGACAGGGTGGGTCACCCCTCCACTTT

j_call: TRBJ1-2
d_call: TRBD1
v_call: TRBV7-9
clone_size: .
cdr3_aa: CASSLASGQGRGYTF
cdr3_nt: TGTGCCAGCAGCTTAGCGTCCGGACAGGGTCGTGGCTACACCTTC

j_call: TRBJ2-1
d_call: TRBD1
v_call: TRBV5-6
clone_size: .
cdr3_aa: CASSLRTGLVDEQFF
cdr3_nt: TGTGCCAGCAGCTTGAGGACAGGGTTGGTGGATGAGCAGTTCTTC

j_call: TRBJ2-2
d_call: .
v_call: TRBV19
clone_size: once
cdr3_aa: CASSSLSDRRGARTGELFF
cdr3_nt: TGTGCCAGTAGTTCCCTATCCGACAGGCGAGGGGCTCGCACCGGGGAGCTGTTTTTT

j_call: TRBJ1-5
d_call: .
v_call: TRBV15
clone_size: .
cdr3_aa: CATSRENRRNQPQHF
cdr3_nt: TGTGCCACCAGCAGAGAAAACCGCAGGAATCAGCCCCAGCATTTT

j_call: TRBJ2-5
d_call: .
v_call: TRBV13
clone_size: .
cdr3_aa: CASSLGRSRETQYF
cdr3_nt: TGTGCCAGCAGCTTAGGACGGAGTCGAGAGACCCAGTACTTC

j_call: TRBJ2-5
d_call: .
v_call: TRBV11-2
clone_size: .
cdr3_aa: CASSRPTYQETQYF
cdr3_nt: TGTGCCAGCAGCCGCCCCACTTACCAAGAGACCCAGTACTTC

j_call: TRBJ2-1
d_call: TRBD2
v_call: TRBV7-6
clone_size: .
cdr3_aa: CASSLLLREGPSGEQFF
cdr3_nt: TGTGCCAGCAGCTTACTGCTGCGGGAGGGCCCGAGCGGTGAGCAGTTCTTC

j_call: TRBJ1-1
d_call: .
v_call: TRBV7-6
clone_size: .
cdr3_aa: CASSLRGTPADTEAFF
cdr3_nt: TGTGCCAGCAGCCTGAGGGGGACTCCCGCGGACACTGAAGCTTTCTTT

j_call: TRBJ2-7
d_call: .
v_call: TRBV14
clone_size: .
cdr3_aa: CASSYTWGDPLREQYF
cdr3_nt: TGTGCCAGCAGCTACACTTGGGGGGACCCTCTACGAGAGCAGTACTTC

j_call: TRBJ2-7
d_call: .
v_call: TRBV28
clone_size: once
cdr3_aa: CASSPNYEQYF
cdr3_nt: TGTGCCAGCAGTCCCAACTACGAGCAGTACTTC

j_call: TRBJ2-1
d_call: TRBD2
v_call: TRBV5-1
clone_size: .
cdr3_aa: CASSFLAGTNNEQFF
cdr3_nt: TGCGCCAGCAGCTTTTTAGCGGGTACAAATAATGAGCAGTTCTTC

j_call: TRBJ2-1
d_call: .
v_call: TRBV6-6
clone_size: .
cdr3_aa: CASSYAAQYGNEQFF
cdr3_nt: TGTGCCAGCAGTTACGCGGCCCAGTACGGAAATGAGCAGTTCTTC

j_call: TRBJ2-5
d_call: .
v_call: TRBV5-6
clone_size: .
cdr3_aa: CASSLIRSETQYF
cdr3_nt: TGTGCCAGCAGCTTGATCCGTTCTGAGACCCAGTACTTC

j_call: TRBJ2-1
d_call: .
v_call: TRBV27
clone_size: .
cdr3_aa: CASSLYEGTRVF
cdr3_nt: TGTGCCAGCAGTTTATATGAAGGGACACGAGTCTTC

j_call: TRBJ2-3
d_call: .
v_call: TRBV30
clone_size: .
cdr3_aa: CAWSVVSDTQYF
cdr3_nt: TGTGCCTGGAGTGTAGTTAGCGATACGCAGTATTTT

j_call: TRBJ2-3
d_call: .
v_call: TRBV27
clone_size: .
cdr3_aa: CATKEASLTDTQYF
cdr3_nt: TGTGCCACCAAAGAGGCCAGTTTAACAGATACGCAGTATTTT

j_call: TRBJ2-3
d_call: TRBD1
v_call: TRBV10-1
clone_size: .
cdr3_aa: CASSETGTGSVDTQYF
cdr3_nt: TGCGCCAGCAGTGAGACCGGGACAGGGTCCGTAGATACGCAGTATTTT

j_call: TRBJ1-3
d_call: .
v_call: TRBV9
clone_size: few
cdr3_aa: CASSVGRLGAHGNTIYF
cdr3_nt: TGTGCCAGCAGCGTAGGAAGACTAGGGGCGCATGGAAACACCATATATTTT

j_call: TRBJ2-7
d_call: TRBD2
v_call: TRBV6-6
clone_size: once
cdr3_aa: CASSYGGRAYEQYF
cdr3_nt: TGTGCCAGCAGTTACGGCGGGAGGGCCTACGAGCAGTACTTC

j_call: TRBJ2-7
d_call: .
v_call: TRBV6-4
clone_size: .
cdr3_aa: CASSVGTSSYEQYF
cdr3_nt: TGTGCCAGCAGTGTGGGGACATCCTCCTACGAGCAGTACTTC

j_call: TRBJ2-2
d_call: .
v_call: TRBV19
clone_size: .
cdr3_aa: CATLLRGTGELFF
cdr3_nt: TGTGCCACCTTATTGCGAGGAACCGGGGAGCTGTTTTTT

j_call: TRBJ2-1
d_call: .
v_call: TRBV27
clone_size: .
cdr3_aa: CASSLIDSPQFF
cdr3_nt: TGTGCCAGCAGTTTAATCGACTCCCCTCAGTTCTTC

j_call: TRBJ1-1
d_call: TRBD1
v_call: TRBV12-5
clone_size: .
cdr3_aa: CASGLVLFGQDTEAFF
cdr3_nt: TGTGCTAGTGGTTTGGTACTTTTTGGACAGGACACTGAAGCTTTCTTT

j_call: TRBJ2-3
d_call: .
v_call: TRBV11-2
clone_size: .
cdr3_aa: CASSTRTSGGTDTQYF
cdr3_nt: TGTGCCAGCAGCACCCGGACCTCCGGTGGCACAGATACGCAGTATTTT

j_call: TRBJ2-2
d_call: TRBD2
v_call: TRBV4-2
clone_size: few
cdr3_aa: CASSQEESGGIPNTGELFF
cdr3_nt: TGTGCCAGCAGCCAAGAGGAATCGGGAGGCATCCCGAACACCGGGGAGCTGTTTTTT

j_call: TRBJ2-2
d_call: .
v_call: TRBV5-4
clone_size: once
cdr3_aa: CASSVTGTGELFF
cdr3_nt: TGTGCCAGCAGCGTTACCGGCACCGGGGAGCTGTTTTTT

j_call: TRBJ1-5
d_call: .
v_call: TRBV18
clone_size: .
cdr3_aa: CASSPIGGQPQHF
cdr3_nt: TGTGCCAGCTCACCTATTGGGGGCCAGCCCCAGCATTTT

j_call: TRBJ2-3
d_call: .
v_call: TRBV5-1
clone_size: .
cdr3_aa: CASSLAGEDTQYF
cdr3_nt: TGCGCCAGCAGCTTAGCAGGGGAGGATACGCAGTATTTT

j_call: TRBJ1-1
d_call: .
v_call: TRBV28
clone_size: .
cdr3_aa: CASYLGEREAFF
cdr3_nt: TGTGCCAGTTACTTAGGGGAAAGGGAAGCTTTCTTT

j_call: TRBJ1-1
d_call: TRBD1
v_call: TRBV9
clone_size: .
cdr3_aa: CASSVTPMGQGRNTEAFF
cdr3_nt: TGTGCCAGCAGCGTAACCCCAATGGGACAGGGAAGGAACACTGAAGCTTTCTTT

j_call: TRBJ2-2
d_call: TRBD2
v_call: TRBV15
clone_size: .
cdr3_aa: CATSGLAGRTGELFF
cdr3_nt: TGTGCCACCAGCGGTCTAGCGGGGAGGACCGGGGAGCTGTTTTTT

j_call: TRBJ1-1
d_call: .
v_call: TRBV19
clone_size: .
cdr3_aa: CASSIFPFANTEAFF
cdr3_nt: TGTGCCAGTAGTATCTTCCCCTTCGCGAACACTGAAGCTTTCTTT

j_call: TRBJ1-5
d_call: .
v_call: TRBV7-8
clone_size: once
cdr3_aa: CASSQSNSNQPQHF
cdr3_nt: TGTGCCAGCAGCCAAAGTAATAGCAATCAGCCCCAGCATTTT

j_call: TRBJ2-1
d_call: .
v_call: TRBV30
clone_size: .
cdr3_aa: CAWTLSQEQFF
cdr3_nt: TGTGCCTGGACCCTTAGCCAGGAGCAGTTCTTC

j_call: TRBJ2-1
d_call: TRBD2
v_call: TRBV9
clone_size: .
cdr3_aa: CASSVGQIRLAGERNEQFF
cdr3_nt: TGTGCCAGCAGCGTAGGCCAGATCCGACTAGCGGGAGAGCGAAATGAGCAGTTCTTC

j_call: TRBJ2-4
d_call: .
v_call: TRBV19
clone_size: .
cdr3_aa: CASSITGRLAKNIQYF
cdr3_nt: TGTGCCAGTAGTATTACGGGCAGGTTAGCCAAAAACATTCAGTACTTC

j_call: TRBJ2-2
d_call: TRBD1
v_call: TRBV14
clone_size: .
cdr3_aa: CASSLRTGMNTGELFF
cdr3_nt: TGTGCCAGCAGCCTACGGACAGGAATGAACACCGGGGAGCTGTTTTTT

j_call: TRBJ1-2
d_call: TRBD1
v_call: TRBV5-1
clone_size: .
cdr3_aa: CASSLVGSGGYGYTF
cdr3_nt: TGCGCCAGCAGCTTGGTGGGTTCAGGGGGCTATGGCTACACCTTC

j_call: TRBJ2-1
d_call: TRBD2
v_call: TRBV7-3
clone_size: .
cdr3_aa: CASSLRGLAGSSYNEQFF
cdr3_nt: TGTGCCAGCAGCTTAAGAGGGCTAGCGGGAAGCTCCTACAATGAGCAGTTCTTC

j_call: TRBJ2-3
d_call: .
v_call: TRBV30
clone_size: once
cdr3_aa: CAWSGGGSDTQYF
cdr3_nt: TGTGCCTGGAGTGGGGGAGGCTCAGATACGCAGTATTTT

j_call: TRBJ2-7
d_call: .
v_call: TRBV27
clone_size: few
cdr3_aa: CASSYSIGAPYEQYF
cdr3_nt: TGTGCCAGCAGTTACTCGATAGGGGCTCCCTACGAGCAGTACTTC

j_call: TRBJ2-7
d_call: .
v_call: TRBV2
clone_size: .
cdr3_aa: CASSEGANSYEQYF
cdr3_nt: TGTGCCAGCAGTGAGGGGGCAAACTCCTACGAGCAGTACTTC

j_call: TRBJ2-3
d_call: TRBD1
v_call: TRBV7-8
clone_size: .
cdr3_aa: CASSLGPGQGDF
cdr3_nt: TGTGCCAGCAGCTTAGGTCCAGGACAGGGGGATTTT

j_call: TRBJ1-1
d_call: .
v_call: TRBV27
clone_size: .
cdr3_aa: CASSSILFPRGNTEAFF
cdr3_nt: TGTGCCAGCAGTTCCATCCTTTTCCCCCGGGGGAACACTGAAGCTTTCTTT

j_call: TRBJ1-3
d_call: TRBD1
v_call: TRBV10-3
clone_size: once
cdr3_aa: CAISEMGQTMNGNTIYF
cdr3_nt: TGTGCCATCAGTGAGATGGGACAGACCATGAATGGAAACACCATATATTTT

j_call: TRBJ2-7
d_call: TRBD2
v_call: TRBV7-9
clone_size: few
cdr3_aa: CASSLGLANEQYF
cdr3_nt: TGTGCCAGCAGCTTAGGACTAGCAAACGAGCAGTACTTC

j_call: TRBJ2-7
d_call: .
v_call: TRBV10-3
clone_size: .
cdr3_aa: CAISDVLASSSYEQYF
cdr3_nt: TGTGCCATCAGTGACGTCTTGGCGTCCAGCTCCTACGAGCAGTACTTC

j_call: TRBJ2-4
d_call: TRBD1
v_call: TRBV10-3
clone_size: .
cdr3_aa: CAISVRDREHIQYF
cdr3_nt: TGTGCCATCAGTGTCCGGGACAGGGAGCACATTCAGTACTTC